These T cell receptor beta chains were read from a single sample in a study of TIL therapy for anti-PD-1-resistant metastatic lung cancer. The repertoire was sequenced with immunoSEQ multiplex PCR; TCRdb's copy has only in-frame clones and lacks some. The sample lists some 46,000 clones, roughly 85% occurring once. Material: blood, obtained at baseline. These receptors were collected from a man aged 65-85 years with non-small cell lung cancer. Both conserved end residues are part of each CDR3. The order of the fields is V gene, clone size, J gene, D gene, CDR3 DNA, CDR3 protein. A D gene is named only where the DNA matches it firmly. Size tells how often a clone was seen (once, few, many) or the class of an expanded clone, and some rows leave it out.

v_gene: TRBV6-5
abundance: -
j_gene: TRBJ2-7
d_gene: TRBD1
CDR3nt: TGTGCCAGCAGTTACTCCGGGACAGGGGGCTACGAGCAGTACTTC
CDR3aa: CASSYSGTGGYEQYF

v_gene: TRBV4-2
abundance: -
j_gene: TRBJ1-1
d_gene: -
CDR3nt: TGTGCCAGCAGCCAATCGCCGACAGGTCTGAACACTGAAGCTTTCTTT
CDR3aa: CASSQSPTGLNTEAFF

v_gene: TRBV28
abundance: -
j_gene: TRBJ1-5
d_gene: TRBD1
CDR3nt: TGTGCCAGCACCTCTCCGGGACAGGGGTATCAGCCCCAGCATTTT
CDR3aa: CASTSPGQGYQPQHF

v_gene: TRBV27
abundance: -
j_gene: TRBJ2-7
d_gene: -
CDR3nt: TGTGCCAGCAGTTTAGGGCGGGCTAGCCTCGAGCAGTACTTC
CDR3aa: CASSLGRASLEQYF

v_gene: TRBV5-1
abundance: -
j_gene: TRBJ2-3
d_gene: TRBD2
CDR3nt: TGCGCCAGCAGCGGCCCCCTTGACAGCGGGATCACGAATACGCAGTATTTT
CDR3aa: CASSGPLDSGITNTQYF

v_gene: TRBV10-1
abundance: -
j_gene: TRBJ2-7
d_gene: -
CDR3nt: TGCGCCAGCAGTAACAACTACGAGCAGTACTTC
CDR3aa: CASSNNYEQYF

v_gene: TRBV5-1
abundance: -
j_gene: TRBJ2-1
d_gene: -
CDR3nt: TGCGCCAGCAGCTTCATCCGGGACAATGAGCAGTTCTTC
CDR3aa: CASSFIRDNEQFF

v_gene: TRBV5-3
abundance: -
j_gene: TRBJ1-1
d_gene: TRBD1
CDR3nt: TGTGCCAGAGGGGCCGACAGGGTAGGGACTGAAGCTTTCTTT
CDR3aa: CARGADRVGTEAFF

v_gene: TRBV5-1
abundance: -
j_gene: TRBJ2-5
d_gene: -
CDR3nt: TGCGCCAGCAGCTTGATGATCGAATTTCAAGAGACCCAGTACTTC
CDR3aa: CASSLMIEFQETQYF

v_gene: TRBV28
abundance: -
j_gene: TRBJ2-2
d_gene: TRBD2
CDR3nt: TGTGCCAGCACGGGACTAGCGGGACACCCGAACACCGGGGAGCTGTTTTTT
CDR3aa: CASTGLAGHPNTGELFF

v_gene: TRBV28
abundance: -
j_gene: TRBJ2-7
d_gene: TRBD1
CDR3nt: TGTGCCAGCAGGTTGGGACAGGGAATATCCGAGCAGTACTTC
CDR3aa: CASRLGQGISEQYF

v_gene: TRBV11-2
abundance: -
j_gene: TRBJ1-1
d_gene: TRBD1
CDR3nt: TGTGCCAGCAGCTTACTCCGGGACAGGGGACGGGTTGTGAACACTGAAGCTTTCTTT
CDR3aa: CASSLLRDRGRVVNTEAFF

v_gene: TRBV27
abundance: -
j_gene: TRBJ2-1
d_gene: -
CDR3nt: TGTGCCAGCAGTCTCGGACCCGAGCAGTTCTTC
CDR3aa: CASSLGPEQFF

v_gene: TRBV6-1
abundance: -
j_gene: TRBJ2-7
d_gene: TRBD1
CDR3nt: TGTGCCAACGGACAGGGGGCGCACCACGAGCAGTACTTC
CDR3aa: CANGQGAHHEQYF

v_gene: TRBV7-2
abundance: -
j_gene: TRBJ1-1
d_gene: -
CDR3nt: TGTGCCAGCAGCTTAGTACAGGGCACTGAAGCTTTCTTT
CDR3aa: CASSLVQGTEAFF

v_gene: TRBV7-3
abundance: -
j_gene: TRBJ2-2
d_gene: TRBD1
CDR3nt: TGTGCCAGCAGCTCCTCAGACAGGGCGGCCACCGGGGAGCTGTTTTTT
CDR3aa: CASSSSDRAATGELFF

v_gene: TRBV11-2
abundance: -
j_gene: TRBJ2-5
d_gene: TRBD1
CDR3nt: TGTGCCAGCAGCGATTCGGACAGGGGACAAGAGACCCAGTACTTC
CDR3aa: CASSDSDRGQETQYF

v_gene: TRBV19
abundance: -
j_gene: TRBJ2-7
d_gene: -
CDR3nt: TGTGCCAGTAGTACAGATTCGAGCGGGTCGACGTACGAGCAGTACTTC
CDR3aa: CASSTDSSGSTYEQYF

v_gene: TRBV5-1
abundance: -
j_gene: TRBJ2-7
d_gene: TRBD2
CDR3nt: TGCGCCAGCAGCTTTACTAGCGGGAAGACCTACGAGCAGTACTTC
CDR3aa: CASSFTSGKTYEQYF

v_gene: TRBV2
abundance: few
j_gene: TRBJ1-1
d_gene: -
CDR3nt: TGTGCCAGCAGTGAAGCGCCTTGGGAGGTAAACACTGAAGCTTTCTTT
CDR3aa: CASSEAPWEVNTEAFF

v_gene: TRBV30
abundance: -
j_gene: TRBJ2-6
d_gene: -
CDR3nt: TGTGCCTGGAGTGATAAGACCTCTGGGGCCAACGTCCTGACTTTC
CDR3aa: CAWSDKTSGANVLTF

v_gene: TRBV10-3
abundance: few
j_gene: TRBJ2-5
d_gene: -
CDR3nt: TGTGCCATCAGTGAGCCCGGGACACAAGAGACCCAGTACTTC
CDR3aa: CAISEPGTQETQYF

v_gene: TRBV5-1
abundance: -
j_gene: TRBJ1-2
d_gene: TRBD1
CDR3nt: TGCGCCGGCAGCCCGGACAGGGGGGCAGATGGCTACACCTTC
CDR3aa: CAGSPDRGADGYTF

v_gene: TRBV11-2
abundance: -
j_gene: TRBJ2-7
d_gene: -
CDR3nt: TGTGCCAGCAGCCCCCGGACGGCGGGACCGAGCTACGAGCAGTACTTC
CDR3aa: CASSPRTAGPSYEQYF

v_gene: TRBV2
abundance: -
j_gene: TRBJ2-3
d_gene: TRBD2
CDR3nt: TGTGCCAGCAGTGAACGGGCTAGCGGGAGAGATACGCAGTATTTT
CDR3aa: CASSERASGRDTQYF

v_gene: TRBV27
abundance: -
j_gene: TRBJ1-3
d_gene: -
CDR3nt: TGTGCCAGCATCTTACTCAGGGACTCTGGAAACACCATATATTTT
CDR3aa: CASILLRDSGNTIYF

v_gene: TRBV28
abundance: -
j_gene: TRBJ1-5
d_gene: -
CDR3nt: TGTGCCAGCAGTTTAACAATTCAGCCCCAGCATTTT
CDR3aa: CASSLTIQPQHF

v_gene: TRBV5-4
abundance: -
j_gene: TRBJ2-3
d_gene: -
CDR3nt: TGTGCCAGCAGCTTCGGGAAGAACACAGATACGCAGTATTTT
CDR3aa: CASSFGKNTDTQYF

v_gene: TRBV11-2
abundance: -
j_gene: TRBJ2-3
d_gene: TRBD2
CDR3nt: TGTGCCAGCAGCTTAGCGACTAGCGGGAGGAACACAGATACGCAGTATTTT
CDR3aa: CASSLATSGRNTDTQYF

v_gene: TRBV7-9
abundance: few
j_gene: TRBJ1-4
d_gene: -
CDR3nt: TGTGCCAGCAGCCGGGCTCTTAATGAAAAACTGTTTTTT
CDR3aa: CASSRALNEKLFF

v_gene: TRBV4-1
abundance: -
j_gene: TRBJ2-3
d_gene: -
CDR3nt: TGCGCCAGCAGAGCTTTTGGAACCAGCACAGATACGCAGTATTTT
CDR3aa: CASRAFGTSTDTQYF

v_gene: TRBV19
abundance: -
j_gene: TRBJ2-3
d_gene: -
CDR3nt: TGTGCCAGTAGTATGCGGACGGGGGACACAGATACGCAGTATTTT
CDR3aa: CASSMRTGDTDTQYF

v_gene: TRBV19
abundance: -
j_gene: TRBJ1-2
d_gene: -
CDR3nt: TGTGCCAGTAGTCGTCGGGACCGCGATAGCTACACCTTC
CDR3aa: CASSRRDRDSYTF

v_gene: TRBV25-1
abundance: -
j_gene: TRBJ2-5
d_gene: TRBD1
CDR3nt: TGTGCCAGCAGTCGACAGGGGGCCACCGATTCCCAGTACTTC
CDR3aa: CASSRQGATDSQYF

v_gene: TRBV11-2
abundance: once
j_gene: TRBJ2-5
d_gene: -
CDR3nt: TGTGCCAGCAGCATACAGGTCCAAGAGACCCAGTACTTC
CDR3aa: CASSIQVQETQYF

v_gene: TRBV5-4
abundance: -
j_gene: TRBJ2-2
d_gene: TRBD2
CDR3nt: TGTGCCAGCAGCTTGTTTAGCGGGAGGGATGGGGAGCTGTTTTTT
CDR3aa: CASSLFSGRDGELFF

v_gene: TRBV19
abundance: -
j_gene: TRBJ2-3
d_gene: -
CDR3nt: TGTGCCAGTAGTATAGCGGGAGCCACAGATACGCAGTATTTT
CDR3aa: CASSIAGATDTQYF